This is a list of T cell receptor beta chains from one sample in a study of tumor and adjacent non-tumor tissue in lung cancer. From the multiplex PCR reads, TCRdb called clonotypes with MiXCR, one entry per CDR3 protein. The sample shows approximately 140,000 distinct CDR3 sequences, approximately 66% of them seen only once. Source material: lung tumor tissue. Receptors originate from a man aged 55 to 70 with small cell lung cancer. Each CDR3 is given with its conserved first and last residue. The D gene is left open where the match is weak. Clone size is stated in some rows and not others, as once, few, many or a class when expanded.

13	TRBV5-6	-	-	TRBJ1-1	CDSRLPRLPVAFF	TGTGACAGCAGGTTGCCGCGACTGCCCGTTGCTTTCTTT
14	TRBV12-3/TRBV12-4	-	-	TRBJ2-7	CAISPGTHTYEQYF	TGTGCCATCAGTCCAGGGACACACACCTACGAGCAGTACTTC
13	TRBV10-3	-	few	TRBJ1-1	CAISEHVSTEAFF	TGTGCCATCAGTGAACACGTGAGCACTGAAGCTTTCTTT
14	TRBV6-1	-	-	TRBJ1-5	CTSSDSGDYQHQHF	TGTACCAGCAGTGATTCAGGGGACTATCAGCACCAGCATTTT
15	TRBV29-1	TRBD2	-	TRBJ2-3	CSVDGLAGGPDTQYF	TGCAGCGTTGACGGGCTAGCGGGAGGCCCAGATACGCAGTATTTT
13	TRBV10-1	-	-	TRBJ2-1	CASSRGSYNEQFF	TGCGCCAGCAGTCGAGGATCCTACAATGAGCAGTTCTTC
16	TRBV12-3/TRBV12-4	-	once	TRBJ2-1	CAGTPLAGTHYNEQFF	TGTGCCGGCACCCCCCTCGCGGGAACTCACTACAATGAGCAATTCTTC
13	TRBV6-1	-	-	TRBJ1-2	CASSELCGTDYTF	TGTGCCAGCAGTGAACTTTGTGGGACTGACTACACCTTC
15	TRBV6-1	-	few	TRBJ2-4	CASSVYSIAKNIQYF	TGTGCCAGCAGTGTGTACTCAATAGCCAAAAACATTCAGTACTTC
13	TRBV4-2	-	once	TRBJ1-2	CVSSQEWANGYTF	TGTGTCAGCAGCCAAGAATGGGCAAATGGCTACACCTTC
13	TRBV6-2/TRBV6-3	-	many	TRBJ2-1	CASFFSYGNEQFF	TGTGCCAGCTTCTTCAGTTACGGCAATGAGCAGTTCTTC
15	TRBV20-1	-	many	TRBJ1-1	CSARDLGAMNTEAFF	TGCAGTGCTAGAGATTTGGGCGCAATGAACACTGAAGCTTTCTTT
12	TRBV6-6	-	-	TRBJ2-5	CASGGVVEAQYF	TGTGCCTCCGGAGGAGTGGTGGAGGCCCAGTACTTC
12	TRBV28	TRBD1	-	TRBJ1-3	CASSRTGSTIYF	TGTGCCAGCAGTCGGACAGGCAGTACCATATATTTT
15	TRBV5-6	TRBD1	-	TRBJ1-2	CTSSWGQGHNYGYTF	TGTACCAGCAGCTGGGGACAGGGGCATAACTATGGCTACACCTTC
13	TRBV11-3	-	few	TRBJ1-1	CATILEGGTEAFF	TGTGCCACCATCTTAGAGGGTGGCACTGAAGCTTTCTTT
13	TRBV5-1	-	many	TRBJ1-1	CASSLAAEGEAFF	TGCGCCAGCAGCTTGGCGGCGGAAGGTGAAGCTTTCTTT
15	TRBV11-1	TRBD1	-	TRBJ2-1	CAISLGQGAENGQFF	TGTGCCATCAGCCTGGGACAGGGGGCTGAAAATGGGCAGTTCTTC
16	TRBV11-3	-	-	TRBJ2-3	CASNFWSNLAGDTQYF	TGTGCCAGCAACTTTTGGAGTAACCTAGCAGGGGATACCCAGTATTTT
15	TRBV20-1	TRBD1	-	TRBJ2-3	CTARADRVGRDTQYF	TGCACTGCCAGAGCGGACAGGGTCGGGAGAGATACGCAGTATTTT
15	TRBV28	-	-	TRBJ2-1	CASQLTGRNYNKQFF	TGTGCCAGCCAACTGACGGGACGCAACTACAATAAGCAGTTCTTC
15	TRBV5-6	TRBD2	many	TRBJ2-3	CASSSLAGDTDTQYF	TGTGCCAGCAGCTCTTTAGCGGGTGACACAGATACGCAGTATTTT
14	TRBV11-1	TRBD1	-	TRBJ1-1	CASSSQGANTEASF	TGTGCCAGCAGCTCACAGGGGGCGAACACTGAAGCCTCCTTT
13	TRBV12-3/TRBV12-4	-	-	TRBJ2-5	CASSRDSRETQYF	TGTGCCAGCAGCCGCGACAGCCGGGAGACCCAGTACTTC
13	TRBV29-1	-	-	TRBJ2-7	CSAVRGAWYEQCF	TGCAGCGCTGTAAGAGGGGCGTGGTACGAGCAGTGCTTC
14	TRBV6-5	TRBD1	-	TRBJ2-3	CASSKRTGTDTQYF	TGTGCCAGCAGTAAACGGACAGGGACAGATACGCAGTATTTT
15	TRBV11-2	-	many	TRBJ2-2	CASSLEGWGTGELFF	TGTGCCAGCAGCTTAGAGGGCTGGGGCACCGGGGAGCTGTTTTTT
11	TRBV20-1	-	-	TRBJ1-2	CIVSTGFGYTF	TGCATTGTTAGTACAGGGTTCGGTTACACCTTC
16	TRBV6-2/TRBV6-3	-	-	TRBJ2-3	CASSYTDPPLTDTQYF	TGTGCCAGCAGTTACACGGACCCACCCCTCACAGATACGCAGTATTTT
15	TRBV20-1	-	many	TRBJ2-1	CSVSARARLYNEQFF	TGCAGTGTGTCGGCCCGGGCCAGATTATACAATGAGCAGTTCTTC
11	TRBV20-1	-	many	TRBJ2-5	CSSGPRETQYF	TGCAGTTCTGGGCCGAGGGAGACCCAGTACTTC
15	TRBV11-1	TRBD2	once	TRBJ2-5	CASTATSGRDETRYF	TGTGCCAGCACCGCGACTAGCGGGAGAGACGAGACCCGGTACTTC
16	TRBV11-2	-	-	TRBJ2-1	CASSLDGLLSYNEHFF	TGTGCCAGCAGCTTAGACGGGCTGCTCTCTTACAATGAGCATTTCTTC
16	TRBV9	TRBD2	-	TRBJ2-2	CASSVASGANTGELFF	TGTGCCAGCAGCGTAGCTAGCGGCGCGAACACCGGGGAGCTGTTTTTT
12	TRBV30	-	-	TRBJ1-5	CAWGQSNQPQHF	TGTGCCTGGGGACAGAGCAATCAGCCCCAGCATTTT
13	TRBV30	TRBD2	-	TRBJ2-1	CAWSIGGEARKFF	TGTGCCTGGAGTATCGGGGGGGAGGCTAGGAAGTTCTTC
13	TRBV5-4	-	few	TRBJ2-7	CTSSLTDSYEQYF	TGTACCAGCAGTTTGACGGACTCCTACGAGCAGTACTTC
14	TRBV20-1	-	many	TRBJ1-1	CSARAFAVDTEAFF	TGCAGTGCGAGGGCCTTTGCGGTTGACACTGAAGCTTTCTTT